The entry that follows covers one T cell receptor beta chain sequence. The antigen is undetermined. Synthesis of cDNA was accomplished via 5'RACE employing 10-nucleotide random UMIs. TCRdb passed the 5' RACE reads through MiXCR, listing each CDR3 protein once. The sample has tens of thousands of distinct CDR3 sequences, over 12% seen once. This sample is drawn from a study of neurological immune-mediated disorders. Findings and caveats of the study: Expansion of TCR clones was greatest in HTLV-1-associated myelopathy and smallest in multiple sclerosis, where it fell below that of healthy controls.

The sample comprised PBMCs. The receptor was isolated from a woman in her fifties or sixties with HTLV-1-associated myelopathy (HAM/TSP).

Here the CDR3 DNA reads TGCAGTGCTAGAACTCCCCTAGCGGACAACCCCAATGAGCAGTTCTTC. Its translation is CSARTPLADNPNEQFF. The V call is TRBV20-1, the J call TRBJ2-1; 7 bases are a match to TRBD2. Germline CDR1 and CDR2: DFQATT and SNEGSKA (reference sequence). J lost 6 bases, V lost 2 bases, and 13 bases had no gene match. The CDR3 spans 16 residues.